A single TCR beta chain is shown here with its context. The record originates from a study of T cell changes during pregnancy in multiple sclerosis. Assay used: immunoSEQ multiplex PCR; TCRdb lists only in-frame clones, some missing. The sample contains about 100,000 clones, around nine tenths of which appear only once. This receptor was identified in a female donor with multiple sclerosis, enrolled in a pregnancy study. The starting material was peripheral blood, obtained in the second trimester of pregnancy.

The CDR3 is CASSVSPGQYNEQFF. DNA of the CDR3: TGTGCCAGCAGCGTTTCGCCGGGACAGTACAATGAGCAGTTCTTC. The chain has TRBV9 and TRBJ2-1; 7 positions match TRBD1. The germline CDR1 and CDR2 sequences are SGDLS and YYNGEE. Unmatched junction bases numbered 6, after V lost 2 bases and J lost 4 bases. The CDR3 is 15 amino acids.